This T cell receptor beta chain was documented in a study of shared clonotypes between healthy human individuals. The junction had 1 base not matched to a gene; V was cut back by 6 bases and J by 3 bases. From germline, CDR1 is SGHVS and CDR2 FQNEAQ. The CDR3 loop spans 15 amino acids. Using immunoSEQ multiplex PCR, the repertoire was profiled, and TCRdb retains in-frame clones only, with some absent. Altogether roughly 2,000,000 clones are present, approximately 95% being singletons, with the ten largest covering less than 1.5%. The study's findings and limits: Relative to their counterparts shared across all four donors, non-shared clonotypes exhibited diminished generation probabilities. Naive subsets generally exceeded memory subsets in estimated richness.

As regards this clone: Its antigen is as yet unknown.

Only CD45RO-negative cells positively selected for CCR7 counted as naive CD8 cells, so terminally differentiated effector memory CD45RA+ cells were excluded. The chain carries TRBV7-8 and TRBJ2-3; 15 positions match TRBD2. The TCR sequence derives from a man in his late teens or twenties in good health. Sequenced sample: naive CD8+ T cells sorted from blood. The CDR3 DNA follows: TGTGCCAGCAGAGGACTAGCGGGAGGGACAGATACGCAGTATTTT. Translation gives CASRGLAGGTDTQYF. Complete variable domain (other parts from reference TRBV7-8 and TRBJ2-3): GAGVSQSPRYKVAKRGQDVALRCDPISGHVSLFWYQQALGQGPEFLTYFQNEAQLDKSGLPSDRFFAERPEGSVSTLKIQRTQQEDSAVYLCASRGLAGGTDTQYFGPGTRLTVL.